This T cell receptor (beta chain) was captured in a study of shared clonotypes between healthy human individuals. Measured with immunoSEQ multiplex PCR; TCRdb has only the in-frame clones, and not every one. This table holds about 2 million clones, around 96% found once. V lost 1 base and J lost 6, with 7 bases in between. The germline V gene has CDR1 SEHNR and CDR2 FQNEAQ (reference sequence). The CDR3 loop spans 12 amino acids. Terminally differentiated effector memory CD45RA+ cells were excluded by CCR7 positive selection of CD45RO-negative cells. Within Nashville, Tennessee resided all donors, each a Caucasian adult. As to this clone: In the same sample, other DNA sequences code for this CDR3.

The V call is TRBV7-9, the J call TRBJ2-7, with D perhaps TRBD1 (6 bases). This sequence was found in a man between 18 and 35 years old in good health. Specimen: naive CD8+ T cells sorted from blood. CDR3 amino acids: CASSLGGGEQYF. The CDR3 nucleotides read TGTGCCAGCAGCTTAGGAGGGGGCGAGCAGTACTTC. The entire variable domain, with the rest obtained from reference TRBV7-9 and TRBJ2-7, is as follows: DTGVSQNPRHKITKRGQNVTFRCDPISEHNRLYWYRQTLGQGPEFLTYFQNEAQLEKSRLLSDRFSAERPKGSFSTLEIQRTEQGDSAMYLCASSLGGGEQYFGPGTRLTVT.